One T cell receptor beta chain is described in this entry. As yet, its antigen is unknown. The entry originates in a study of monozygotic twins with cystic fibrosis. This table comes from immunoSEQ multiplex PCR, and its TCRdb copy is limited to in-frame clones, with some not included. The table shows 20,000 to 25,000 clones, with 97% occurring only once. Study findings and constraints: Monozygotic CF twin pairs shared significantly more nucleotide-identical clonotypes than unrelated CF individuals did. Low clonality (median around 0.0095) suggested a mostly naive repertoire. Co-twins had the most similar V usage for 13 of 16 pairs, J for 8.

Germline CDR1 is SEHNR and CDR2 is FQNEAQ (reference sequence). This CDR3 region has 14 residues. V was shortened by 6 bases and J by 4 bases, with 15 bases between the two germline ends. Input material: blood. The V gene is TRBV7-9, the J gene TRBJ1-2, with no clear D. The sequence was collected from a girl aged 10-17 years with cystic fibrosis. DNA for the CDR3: TGTGCCAGCAGTCATGGGGTTTCCGCCTATGGCTACACCTTC. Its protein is CASSHGVSAYGYTF.